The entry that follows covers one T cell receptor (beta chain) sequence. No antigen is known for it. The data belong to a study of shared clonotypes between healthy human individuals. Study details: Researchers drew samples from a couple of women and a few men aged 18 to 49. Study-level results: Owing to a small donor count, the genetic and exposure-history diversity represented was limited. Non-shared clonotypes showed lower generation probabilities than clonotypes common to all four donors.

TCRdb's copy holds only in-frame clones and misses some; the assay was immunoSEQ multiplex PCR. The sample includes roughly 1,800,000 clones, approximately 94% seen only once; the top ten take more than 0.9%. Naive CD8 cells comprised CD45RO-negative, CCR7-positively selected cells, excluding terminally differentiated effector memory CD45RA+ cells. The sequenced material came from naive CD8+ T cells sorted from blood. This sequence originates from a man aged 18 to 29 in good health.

CDR3 region: CASSIETFSGEWDEQFF. The CDR3 DNA reads TGTGCCAGTAGTATAGAAACCTTTAGCGGCGAATGGGATGAGCAGTTCTTC. The rearrangement uses TRBV19 and TRBJ2-1; D may be TRBD2 (6 bases). Looked up from germline, CDR1 is LNHDA and CDR2 is SQIVND (reference sequence). The V and J ends lost 0 bases and 8 bases respectively, with 20 bases between them. The CDR3 covers 17 residues.